The clone carrying this TCR beta chain was detected many times. The CDR3 is 15 amino acids. V shed 4 bases and J shed 1 base, with 11 bases lying between them. The germline V gene encodes CDR1 SNHLY and CDR2 FYNNEI. The data were obtained in a study of T cells after posttransplantation cyclophosphamide. TCRdb keeps only in-frame clones here, not all; method: immunoSEQ multiplex PCR. Altogether 30,000 to 40,000 clones were found in the sample, and no singletons occur. Sequenced: PBMCs. This sequence was found in a man in his fifties or sixties in good health, CMV-negative, and a related stem cell transplant donor. The chain combines TRBV2 with TRBJ1-5; D is uncertain. The CDR3 is CASSGMRVSNQPQHF. CDR3 nucleotide sequence: TGTGCCAGCAGTGGCATGAGGGTCAGCAATCAGCCCCAGCATTTT. Full variable domain (outside the CDR3, taken from reference TRBV2 and TRBJ1-5): EPEVTQTPSHQVTQMGQEVILRCVPISNHLYFYWYRQILGQKVEFLVSFYNNEISEKSEIFDDQFSVERPDGSNFTLKIRSTKLEDSAMYFCASSGMRVSNQPQHFGDGTRLSIL.